These 26 T cell receptor beta chains share one sample of origin, sequenced in a study of cytomegalovirus exposure and HLA in healthy donors. PCR employed 60 Vbeta and 13 Jbeta primers. The repertoire was sequenced with immunoSEQ multiplex PCR; TCRdb's copy has only in-frame clones and lacks some. The table shows 130,000 to 150,000 clones, with 82% occurring only once. Sequenced material: PBMCs. Source of these receptors: a woman aged 60-75 years in good health and CMV-seropositive.

This clone was counted a single time. The CDR3 protein is CASSLLEAAPYEQYF. In nucleotides, the CDR3 is TGTGCCAGCAGTTTATTAGAGGCGGCCCCCTACGAGCAGTACTTC. This chain uses TRBV28 with TRBJ2-7, with D uncertain. V lost 1 base and J 2 bases, leaving 12 bases between the germline ends. The germline V gene encodes CDR1 MDHEN and CDR2 SYDVKM. The CDR3 totals 15 residues.

The chain links TRBV5-1 to TRBJ2-3, with a possible D match to TRBD2 (6 bases). The CDR3 length is 14 residues. From germline, CDR1 is SGHRS and CDR2 YFSETQ. The V end was cut by 4 bases, the J end by 5 bases, with 14 bases between. CDR3 sequence: CASSNTDGRDTQYF. The CDR3 DNA follows: TGCGCCAGCAGCAACACAGACGGGAGAGATACGCAGTATTTT.

The chain is built from TRBV6-1 and TRBJ1-4; 10 bases line up with TRBD1. The CDR3 extends over 14 amino acids. Germline CDR1 is MNHNS and CDR2 is SASEGT. V gave up 6 bases and J gave up 8 bases; unmatched junction bases: 6. CDR3 sequence reads: CASRWGTGVEKLFF. The CDR3 DNA is TGTGCCAGCAGGTGGGGGACAGGGGTGGAAAAACTGTTTTTT.

The chain joins TRBV7-9 to TRBJ2-7, with 7 bases aligning to TRBD2. Per germline, CDR1 SEHNR and CDR2 FQNEAQ (reference sequence). The junction had 7 bases not matched to a gene; V was cut back by 5 bases and J by 3 bases. The CDR3 is made up of 14 amino acids. The CDR3 coding sequence is TGTGCCAGCAGCGGGCCGGGGACTAACTACGAGCAGTACTTC. Encoded protein: CASSGPGTNYEQYF. Based on the CDR3 plus reference TRBV7-9 and TRBJ2-7, the full variable domain is DTGVSQNPRHKITKRGQNVTFRCDPISEHNRLYWYRQTLGQGPEFLTYFQNEAQLEKSRLLSDRFSAERPKGSFSTLEIQRTEQGDSAMYLCASSGPGTNYEQYFGPGTRLTVT.

J is TRBJ2-2 and V is TRBV19; D may be TRBD1 (7 bases). There are 18 residues in the CDR3. CDR1 and CDR2 (germline): LNHDA, SQIVND (reference sequence). Between the trimmed V and J ends, which lost 2 bases and 1 base, there was a span of 17 bases. Here the CDR3 reads CASSISPAGQLNTGELFF. In DNA, the CDR3 is TGTGCCAGTAGTATAAGCCCCGCGGGACAGCTGAACACCGGGGAGCTGTTTTTT.

The rearrangement joins TRBV4-3 to TRBJ2-3, with D hard to call. Trimming stripped 3 bases from V and 2 bases from J, with 6 bases between. The CDR3 runs to 13 residues. Germline assignment: CDR1 LGHNA and CDR2 YSLEER. CDR3 loop: CASSHTYTDTQYF. As DNA, the CDR3 is TGCGCCAGCAGCCATACTTACACAGATACGCAGTATTTT.

In the case of this clone: Other DNA sequences in the sample encode the same CDR3. The chain joins TRBV10-3 to TRBJ2-7; TRBD2 matches at 8 bases. J was trimmed by 1 base and V by 2 bases; bases with no gene match: 1. Germline assignment: CDR1 ENHRY and CDR2 SYGVKD. The CDR3 length is 14 residues. The CDR3, as DNA: TGTGCCATCAGTGAGACTAGCGGATCCTACGAGCAGTACTTC. Translated: CAISETSGSYEQYF.

This chain links TRBV19 with TRBJ1-2; 9 nucleotides match TRBD1. This CDR3 region has 14 residues. Germline V CDR1 and CDR2: LNHDA, SQIVND (reference sequence). V trimming: 7 bases; J trimming: 3 bases; junction bases outside the gene matches: 6. Here the CDR3 DNA reads TGTGCCAGTACTACAGGGGGCGGCTACTATGGCTACACCTTC. Amino acid sequence: CASTTGGGYYGYTF.

This chain connects TRBV4-2 to TRBJ1-5, with D perhaps TRBD1 (5 bases). This CDR3 contains 16 residues. The germline V gene has CDR1 LGHNA and CDR2 YNFKEQ. Trimming stripped 1 base from V and 7 bases from J, with 17 bases between. The DNA of the CDR3 is TGTGCCAGCAGCCAAGGGGGCGGGGGAAGGGGCCAGCCCCAGCATTTT. It specifies CASSQGGGGRGQPQHF.

This clone has just one count. CDR3 in amino acids: CASTLRDNYGYTF. The CDR3 DNA reads TGTGCCAGCACCTTGCGAGATAACTATGGCTACACCTTC. This chain joins TRBV28 and TRBJ1-2; D uncertain. CDR1 and CDR2 from the germline V gene are MDHEN and SYDVKM. Trimming took 7 bases from V and 1 from J, leaving 10 bases between them. The CDR3 consists of 13 residues.

This clone was recorded a few times. This chain connects TRBV6-5 to TRBJ2-2; 7 nucleotides line up with TRBD1. Per germline, CDR1 MNHEY and CDR2 SVGAGI. V dropped 8 bases and J dropped 3; count of bases not matched to a gene: 6. The CDR3 is 14 amino acids. The CDR3 sequence is CASRQGPDTGELFF. For the CDR3, the DNA is TGTGCCAGCCGACAGGGTCCGGACACCGGGGAGCTGTTTTTT.

CDR3 DNA: TGTGCCAGCAGTGATGCAGGGTTTGAAAAACTGTTTTTT. It translates to CASSDAGFEKLFF. The chain carries TRBV2 and TRBJ1-4; D is perhaps TRBD1 (5 bases). This CDR3 contains 13 residues. V was trimmed by 3 bases and J by 7 bases, leaving 9 bases between them. Germline assignment: CDR1 SNHLY and CDR2 FYNNEI.

The V call is TRBV10-3, the J call TRBJ2-6; D might be TRBD1 (5 bases). Germline-derived CDR1 and CDR2 are ENHRY and SYGVKD. V was cut by 3 bases and J by 1 base, with 10 bases left in between. The CDR3 runs to 16 residues. CDR3 protein: CAISDRTGSGANVLTF. CDR3 nucleotides: TGTGCCATCAGTGATCGAACAGGATCTGGGGCCAACGTCCTGACTTTC.

This chain uses TRBV7-2 with TRBJ1-2; tentatively, D is TRBD1 (5 bases). The CDR3 length is 16 residues. The germline V gene encodes CDR1 SGHTA and CDR2 FQGNSA. V was clipped by 5 bases and J by 0 bases, with 16 bases between them. CDR3 region: CASSPAFGRANYGYTF. The DNA for the CDR3 is TGTGCCAGCAGCCCCGCCTTTGGCAGGGCTAACTATGGCTACACCTTC. Full variable domain (outside the CDR3, taken from reference TRBV7-2 and TRBJ1-2): GAGVSQSPSNKVTEKGKDVELRCDPISGHTALYWYRQSLGQGLEFLIYFQGNSAPDKSGLPSDRFSAERTGGSVSTLTIQRTQQEDSAVYLCASSPAFGRANYGYTFGSGTRLTVV.

V usage is TRBV7-3 and J usage is TRBJ2-3; TRBD1 matches at 9 bases. CDR1 and CDR2 from the germline V gene are SGHTA and FQGTGA. CDR3 length: 16 residues. V was pared by 2 bases and J by 3 bases, with 6 bases of the junction left unmatched. Here the CDR3 reads CASSLLRTGETDTQYF. In DNA, the CDR3 is TGTGCCAGCAGCTTACTTCGGACAGGGGAGACAGATACGCAGTATTTT.

This clone was picked up one time. The chain recombines TRBV5-4 with TRBJ2-6; 8 bases are shared with TRBD1. Germline CDR1 SGHNT, CDR2 YYREEE (reference sequence). Unmatched junction bases numbered 6, after V lost 4 bases and J lost 0 bases. This CDR3 is 17 amino acids long. The CDR3 sequence is CASSPGQGFSGANVLTF. For the CDR3, the DNA is TGTGCCAGCAGCCCAGGACAGGGTTTCTCTGGGGCCAACGTCCTGACTTTC.

The chain carries TRBV6-6 and TRBJ1-3; the match to TRBD1 covers 8 bases. V was pared by 2 bases and J by 4 bases, with 7 bases of the junction left unmatched. Looked up from germline, CDR1 is MNHNY and CDR2 is SVGAGI (reference sequence). The CDR3 consists of 16 residues. In DNA, the CDR3 is TGTGCCAGCAGTTACGAGGCCAGGGGGCAAGGAAACACCATATATTTT. As protein: CASSYEARGQGNTIYF.

There are a few counts of this clone. The genes are TRBV6-4 and TRBJ1-1; 8 bases map to TRBD1. Trimming removed 2 bases from V and 4 bases from J; junction bases left unmatched: 12. The CDR3 totals 17 residues. Per germline, CDR1 MRHNA and CDR2 SNTAGT. The CDR3 here is CASSDPADLRGPTEAFF. CDR3 sequence (DNA): TGTGCCAGCAGTGACCCGGCCGATCTCAGGGGGCCCACTGAAGCTTTCTTT.

The CDR3 loop is CASSEYPGGRGYTF. The DNA for the CDR3 is TGTGCCAGCAGTGAATATCCGGGGGGACGGGGCTACACCTTC. The chain joins TRBV25-1 to TRBJ1-2; D perhaps matches TRBD1 (5 bases). The V gene's germline CDR1 is MGHDK and CDR2 SYGVNS. The CDR3 has 14 residues. The V and J ends lost 0 bases and 8 bases respectively, with 13 bases between them.

The V and J genes are TRBV19 and TRBJ2-5; D remains unclear. Trimming shortened V by 0 bases and J by 9 bases, and 17 bases separated the two germline ends. Looked up from germline, CDR1 is LNHDA and CDR2 is SQIVND (reference sequence). The CDR3 is 15 amino acids. The CDR3 nucleotides read TGTGCCAGTAGTATAGATTTCGGTCTCGAGGTGGCCCAGTACTTC. Translating gives CASSIDFGLEVAQYF.

The rearrangement uses TRBV27 and TRBJ2-5; TRBD1 matches at 7 bases. CDR1 and CDR2 (germline): MNHEY, SMNVEV (reference sequence). CDR3 size: 16 residues. J gave up 0 bases and V 5 bases, and 9 bases lay outside the gene matches. In DNA form, the CDR3 reads TGTGCCAGCAGTACCCGACAGGGTGGAGACCAAGAGACCCAGTACTTC. Its protein product is CASSTRQGGDQETQYF.

This clone was seen only once. The junction and the germline gene differ at one end; a read error may be behind it. The chain couples TRBV27 to TRBJ2-2, with a weak D call TRBD1 (6 bases). The CDR3 extends over 14 amino acids. Per the germline V gene, CDR1 is MNHEY and CDR2 is SMNVEV (reference sequence). CDR3 amino acids: CASSVSGVPGELFF. In DNA, the CDR3 is TGTGCCAGCAGTGTATCAGGGGTCCCCGGGGAGCTGTTTTTT.

The gene calls are TRBV7-2 and TRBJ2-2, with D tentatively TRBD1 (7 bases). This CDR3 comprises 16 residues. The germline V and J ends were trimmed by 5 bases and 2 bases, with 15 bases remaining between them. Germline V gene lookup returns CDR1 SGHTA and CDR2 FQGNSA. The CDR3 protein is CASSPPGGGNTGELFF. The CDR3 coding sequence is TGTGCCAGCAGCCCACCAGGAGGGGGCAACACCGGGGAGCTGTTTTTT.

This chain links TRBV27 with TRBJ1-2; a possible D gene is TRBD1 (6 bases). The CDR3 is made up of 13 amino acids. CDR1 and CDR2 (germline): MNHEY, SMNVEV (reference sequence). Trimming left V 6 bases short and J 2 bases short, with 10 bases between. The CDR3 region has the DNA TGTGCCAGCAGGATAACAGGGAACTATGGCTACACCTTC. Residues: CASRITGNYGYTF.

This clone is a singleton in its sample. The chain couples TRBV13 to TRBJ2-1; 12 bases fit TRBD2. Germline V gives CDR1 PRHDT, CDR2 FYEKMQ (reference sequence). Trimming took 3 bases from V and 4 from J; bases not matched to a gene: 4. The CDR3 has 16 residues. CDR3 nucleotides: TGTGCCAGCAGCTTGGCGGGACTAGCGGGTTACAATGAGCAGTTCTTC. Its protein is CASSLAGLAGYNEQFF.

The rearrangement uses TRBV11-2 and TRBJ2-7, with 8 bases fitting TRBD1. This CDR3 region has 13 residues. Germline V gene data show CDR1 as SGHAT and CDR2 as FQNNGV. The junction had 4 bases not matched to a gene; V was cut back by 5 bases and J by 4 bases. Written as DNA, the CDR3 is TGTGCCAGCAGCACAGGGGGTAATTACGAGCAGTACTTC. Its translation is CASSTGGNYEQYF.